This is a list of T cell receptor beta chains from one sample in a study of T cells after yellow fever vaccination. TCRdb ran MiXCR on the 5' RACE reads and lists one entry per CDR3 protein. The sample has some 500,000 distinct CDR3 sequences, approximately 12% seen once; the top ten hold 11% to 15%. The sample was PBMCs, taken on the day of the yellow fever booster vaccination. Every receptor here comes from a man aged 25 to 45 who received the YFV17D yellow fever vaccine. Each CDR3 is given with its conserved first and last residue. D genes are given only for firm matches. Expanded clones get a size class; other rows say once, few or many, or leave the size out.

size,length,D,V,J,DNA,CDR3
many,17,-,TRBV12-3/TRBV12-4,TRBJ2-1,TGTGCCAGCAGCTCCGCGTTGGGCACCGGTACCTACAATGAGCAGTTCTTC,CASSSALGTGTYNEQFF
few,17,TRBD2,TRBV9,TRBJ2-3,TGTGCCAGCAGCGTGGCCAGTAGCGGGAGGGGCACAGATACGCAGTATTTT,CASSVASSGRGTDTQYF
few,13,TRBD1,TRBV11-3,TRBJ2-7,TGTGCCAGCGGGGAGGGACAGGGTTACGAGCAGTACTTC,CASGEGQGYEQYF
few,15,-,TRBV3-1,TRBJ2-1,TGTGCCAGCAGCCCCTGGACTGAGGCGCAGGATGAGCAGTTCTTC,CASSPWTEAQDEQFF
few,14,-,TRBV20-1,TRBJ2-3,TGCAGTGCTAGAGATAGTAGGAGGGCAGATACGCAGTATTTT,CSARDSRRADTQYF
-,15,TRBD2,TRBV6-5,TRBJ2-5,TGTGCCAGCAGTTTAGCGGGAGAACTCCAAGAGACCCAGTACTTC,CASSLAGELQETQYF
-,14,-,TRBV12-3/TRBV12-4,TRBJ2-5,TGTGCCAGCAGTTTAGCGGGAGGCCAGCCGACCCAGTACTTC,CASSLAGGQPTQYF
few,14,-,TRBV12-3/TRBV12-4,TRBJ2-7,TGTGCCAGCAGGACGGGACGGGACGGCCACGAGCAGTACTTC,CASRTGRDGHEQYF
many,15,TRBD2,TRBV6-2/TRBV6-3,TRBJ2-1,TGTGCCAGCGGATTAGCGGGAGTGGGGCTCAATGAGCAGTTCTTC,CASGLAGVGLNEQFF
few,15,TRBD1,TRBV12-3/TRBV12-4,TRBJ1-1,TGTGCCAGCAGTTTAGATTCGGACAGGGGGGCTGAAGCTTTCTTT,CASSLDSDRGAEAFF
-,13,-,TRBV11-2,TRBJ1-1,TGTGCCAGCAGCCCAGGACAGCCCTCGGCCGCTTTCTTT,CASSPGQPSAAFF
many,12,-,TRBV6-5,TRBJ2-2,TGTGCCAGCATAGCAGGGCCCGGGGAGCTGTTTTTT,CASIAGPGELFF
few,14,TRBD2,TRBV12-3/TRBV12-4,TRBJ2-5,TGTGCCAGCCGTCTCCGGGACTATACGGAGACCCAGTACTTC,CASRLRDYTETQYF
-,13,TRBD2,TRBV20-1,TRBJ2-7,TGCAGTGCCCTTAAGCGGGAGACCGGCGAGCAGTACTTC,CSALKRETGEQYF
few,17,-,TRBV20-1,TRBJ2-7,TGCAGTGCTAGAGATATTAACGGTGGCAGGAGCTCCTACGAGCAGTACTTC,CSARDINGGRSSYEQYF
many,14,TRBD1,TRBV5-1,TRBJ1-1,TGCGCCAGCAGCTTACAGGGGGTGAACACTGAAGCTTTCTTT,CASSLQGVNTEAFF
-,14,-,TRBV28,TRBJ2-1,TGTGCCAGCCACAAAGAGAGCTCCTACAATGAGCAGTTCTTC,CASHKESSYNEQFF